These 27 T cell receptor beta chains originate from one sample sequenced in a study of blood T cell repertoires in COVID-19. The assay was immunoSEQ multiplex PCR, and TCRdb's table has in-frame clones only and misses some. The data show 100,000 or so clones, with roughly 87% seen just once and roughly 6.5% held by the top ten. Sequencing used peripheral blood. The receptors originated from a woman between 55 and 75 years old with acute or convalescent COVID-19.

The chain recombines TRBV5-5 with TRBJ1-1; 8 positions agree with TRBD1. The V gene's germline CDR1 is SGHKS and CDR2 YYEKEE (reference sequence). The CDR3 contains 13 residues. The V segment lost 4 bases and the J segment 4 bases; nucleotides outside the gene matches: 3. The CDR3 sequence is CASSLTGGTEAFF. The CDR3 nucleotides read TGTGCCAGCAGCCTTACAGGGGGCACTGAAGCTTTCTTT.

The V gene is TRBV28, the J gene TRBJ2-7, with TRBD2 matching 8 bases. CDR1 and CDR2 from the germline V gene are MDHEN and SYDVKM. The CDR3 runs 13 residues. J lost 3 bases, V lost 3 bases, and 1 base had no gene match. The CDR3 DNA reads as TGTGCCAGCAGTTTTCTAGCGGGCTACGAGCAGTACTTC. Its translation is CASSFLAGYEQYF.

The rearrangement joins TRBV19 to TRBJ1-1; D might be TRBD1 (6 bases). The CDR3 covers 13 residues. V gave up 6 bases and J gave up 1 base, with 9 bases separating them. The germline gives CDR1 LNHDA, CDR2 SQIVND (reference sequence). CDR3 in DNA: TGTGCCAGTAGGTACAGGGAGAACACTGAAGCTTTCTTT. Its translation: CASRYRENTEAFF.

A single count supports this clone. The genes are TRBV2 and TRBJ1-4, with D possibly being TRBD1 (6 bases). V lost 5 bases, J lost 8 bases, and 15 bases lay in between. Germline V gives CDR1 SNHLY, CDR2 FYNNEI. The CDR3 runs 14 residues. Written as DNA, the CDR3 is TGTGCCAGCAGTATCCAGGGGCTTCGGGAAAAACTGTTTTTT. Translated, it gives CASSIQGLREKLFF.

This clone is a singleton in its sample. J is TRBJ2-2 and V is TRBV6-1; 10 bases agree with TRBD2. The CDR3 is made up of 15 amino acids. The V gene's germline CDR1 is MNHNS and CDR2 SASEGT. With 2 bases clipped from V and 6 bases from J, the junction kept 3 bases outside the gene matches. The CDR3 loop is CASSESGRGAGELFF. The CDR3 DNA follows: TGTGCCAGCAGTGAAAGCGGGAGGGGGGCCGGGGAGCTGTTTTTT.

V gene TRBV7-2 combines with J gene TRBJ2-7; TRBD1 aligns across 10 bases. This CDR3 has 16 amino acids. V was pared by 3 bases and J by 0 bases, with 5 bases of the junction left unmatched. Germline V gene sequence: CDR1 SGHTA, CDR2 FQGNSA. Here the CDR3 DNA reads TGTGCCAGCAGCTTGACAGGGGGCATCAGCTCCTACGAGCAGTACTTC. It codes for CASSLTGGISSYEQYF.

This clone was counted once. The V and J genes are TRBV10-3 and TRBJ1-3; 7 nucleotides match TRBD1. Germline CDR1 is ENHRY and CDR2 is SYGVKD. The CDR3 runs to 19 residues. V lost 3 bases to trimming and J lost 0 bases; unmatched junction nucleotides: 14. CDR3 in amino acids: CAISDSVQGGWNSGNTIYF. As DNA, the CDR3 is TGTGCCATCAGTGACTCGGTCCAGGGGGGTTGGAACTCTGGAAACACCATATATTTT.

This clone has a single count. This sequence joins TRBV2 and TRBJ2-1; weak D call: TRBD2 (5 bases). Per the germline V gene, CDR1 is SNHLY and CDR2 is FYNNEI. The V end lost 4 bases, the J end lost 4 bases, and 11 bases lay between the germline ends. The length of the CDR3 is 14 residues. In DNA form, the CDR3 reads TGTGCCAGCAGTGTTGAGGGCCCTTACAATGAGCAGTTCTTC. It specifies CASSVEGPYNEQFF.

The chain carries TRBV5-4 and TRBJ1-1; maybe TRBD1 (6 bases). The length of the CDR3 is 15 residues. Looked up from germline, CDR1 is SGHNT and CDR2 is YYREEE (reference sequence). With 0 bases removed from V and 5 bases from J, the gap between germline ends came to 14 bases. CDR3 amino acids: CASSLDRETGTEAFF. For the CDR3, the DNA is TGTGCCAGCAGCTTGGACAGGGAGACAGGAACTGAAGCTTTCTTT.

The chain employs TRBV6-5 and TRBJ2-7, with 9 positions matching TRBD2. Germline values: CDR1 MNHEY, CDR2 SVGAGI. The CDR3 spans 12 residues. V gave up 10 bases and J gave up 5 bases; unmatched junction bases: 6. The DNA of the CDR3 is TGTGCCATCGGGACTAGCCTCGACGAGCAGTACTTC. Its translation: CAIGTSLDEQYF.

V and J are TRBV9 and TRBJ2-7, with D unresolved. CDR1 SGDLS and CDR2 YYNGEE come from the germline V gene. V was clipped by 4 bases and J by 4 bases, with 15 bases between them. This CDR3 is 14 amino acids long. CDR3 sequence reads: CASSPVLDYYEQYF. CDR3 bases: TGTGCCAGCAGCCCGGTTCTCGATTATTACGAGCAGTACTTC.

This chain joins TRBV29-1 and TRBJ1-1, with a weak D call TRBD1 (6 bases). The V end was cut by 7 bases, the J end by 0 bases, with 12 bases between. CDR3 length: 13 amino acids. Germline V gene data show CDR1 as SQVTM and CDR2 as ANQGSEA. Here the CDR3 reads CSGTGHLNTEAFF. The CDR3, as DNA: TGCAGCGGAACGGGACACCTGAACACTGAAGCTTTCTTT.

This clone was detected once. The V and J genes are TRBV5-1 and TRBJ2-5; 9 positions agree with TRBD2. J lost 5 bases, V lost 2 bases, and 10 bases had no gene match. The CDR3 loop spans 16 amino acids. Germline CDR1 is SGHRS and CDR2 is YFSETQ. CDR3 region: CASSLLTSGGGETQYF. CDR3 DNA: TGCGCCAGCAGCTTATTGACTAGCGGAGGCGGTGAGACCCAGTACTTC.

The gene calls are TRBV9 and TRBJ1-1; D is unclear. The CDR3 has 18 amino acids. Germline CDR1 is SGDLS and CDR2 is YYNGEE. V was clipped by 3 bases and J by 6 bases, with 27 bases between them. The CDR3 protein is CASSEGGRVATERAEAFF. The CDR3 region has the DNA TGTGCCAGCAGCGAAGGAGGGCGGGTGGCTACGGAGAGGGCTGAAGCTTTCTTT.

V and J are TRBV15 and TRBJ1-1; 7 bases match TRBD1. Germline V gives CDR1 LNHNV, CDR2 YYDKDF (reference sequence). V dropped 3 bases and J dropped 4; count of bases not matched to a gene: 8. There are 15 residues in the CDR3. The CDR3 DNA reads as TGTGCCACCAGCAGGGGACAGATCCCGATCACTGAAGCTTTCTTT. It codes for CATSRGQIPITEAFF.

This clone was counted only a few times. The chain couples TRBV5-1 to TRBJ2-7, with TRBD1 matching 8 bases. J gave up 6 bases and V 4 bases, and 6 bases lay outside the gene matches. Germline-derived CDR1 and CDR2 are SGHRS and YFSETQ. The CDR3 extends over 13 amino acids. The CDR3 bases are TGCGCCAGCAGCGAGATAACAGGGGGCGAGCAGTACGTC. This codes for CASSEITGGEQYV.

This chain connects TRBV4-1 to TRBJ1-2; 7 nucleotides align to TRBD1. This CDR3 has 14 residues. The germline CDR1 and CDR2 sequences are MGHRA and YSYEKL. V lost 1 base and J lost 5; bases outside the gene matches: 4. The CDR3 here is CASSQVGTAYGYTF. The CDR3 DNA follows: TGCGCCAGCAGCCAAGTTGGGACAGCTTATGGCTACACCTTC.

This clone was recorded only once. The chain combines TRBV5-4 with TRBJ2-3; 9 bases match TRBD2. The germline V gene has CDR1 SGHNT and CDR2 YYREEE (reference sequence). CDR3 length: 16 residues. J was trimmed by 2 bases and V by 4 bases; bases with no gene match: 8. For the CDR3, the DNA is TGTGCCAGCAGCCCCGGGGGCGGGAGGGTCACAGATACGCAGTATTTT. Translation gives CASSPGGGRVTDTQYF.

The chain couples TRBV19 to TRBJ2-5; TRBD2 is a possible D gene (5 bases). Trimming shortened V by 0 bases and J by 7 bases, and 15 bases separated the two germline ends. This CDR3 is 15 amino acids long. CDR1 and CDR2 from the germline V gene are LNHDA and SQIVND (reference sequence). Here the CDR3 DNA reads TGTGCCAGTAGTATAGATCCCGAGGCGGCGGGGACCCAGTACTTC. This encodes CASSIDPEAAGTQYF.

Here the CDR3 DNA reads TGCGCCAGCAGCGCTAGCGGGAGGTTTGGAAATGAGCAGTTCTTC. It specifies CASSASGRFGNEQFF. The chain recombines TRBV10-2 with TRBJ2-1; 11 bases map to TRBD2. The V segment lost 6 bases and the J segment 7 bases; nucleotides outside the gene matches: 8. CDR1 is WSHSY, CDR2 SAAADI, per germline. The CDR3 extends over 15 amino acids.

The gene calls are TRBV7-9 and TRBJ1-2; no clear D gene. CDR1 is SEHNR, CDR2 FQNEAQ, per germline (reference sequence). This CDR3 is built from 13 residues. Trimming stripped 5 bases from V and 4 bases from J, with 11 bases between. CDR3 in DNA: TGTGCCAGCAGCCTTAGTCGTTCCTATGGCTACACCTTC. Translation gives CASSLSRSYGYTF.

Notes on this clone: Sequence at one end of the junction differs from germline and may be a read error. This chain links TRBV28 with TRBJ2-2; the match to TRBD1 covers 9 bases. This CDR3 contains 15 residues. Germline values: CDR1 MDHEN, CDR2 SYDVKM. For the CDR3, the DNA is TGTGCCAGCAGTATATGGACAGGGGTGAGCGGGGAGCTGTTTTTT. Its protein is CASSIWTGVSGELFF.

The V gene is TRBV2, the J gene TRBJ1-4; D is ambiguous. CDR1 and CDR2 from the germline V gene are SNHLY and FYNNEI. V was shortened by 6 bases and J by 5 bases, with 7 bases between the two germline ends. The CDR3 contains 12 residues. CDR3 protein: CASRRANEKLFF. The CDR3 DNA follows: TGTGCCAGCAGGAGGGCCAATGAAAAACTGTTTTTT.

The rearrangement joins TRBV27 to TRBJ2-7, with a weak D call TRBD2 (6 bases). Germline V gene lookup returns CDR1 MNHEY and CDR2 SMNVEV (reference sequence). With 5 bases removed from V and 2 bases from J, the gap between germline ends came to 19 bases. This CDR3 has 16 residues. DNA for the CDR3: TGTGCCAGCAGTCCATCACCTGGGACTGCGGCCTACGAGCAGTACGTC. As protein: CASSPSPGTAAYEQYV.

The CDR3 DNA follows: TGCAGCGTTGAATCGGGGACGCAACTTGGGGGGGAAAAACTGTTTTTT. This sequence encodes CSVESGTQLGGEKLFF. The V call is TRBV29-1, the J call TRBJ1-4; the D gene is possibly TRBD1 (5 bases). This CDR3 spans 16 amino acids. The germline V gene has CDR1 SQVTM and CDR2 ANQGSEA. Deletions cut 2 bases from V and 8 bases from J, with 21 bases between. Filled out from reference TRBV29-1 and TRBJ1-4, the complete variable domain reads SAVISQKPSRDICQRGTSLTIQCQVDSQVTMMFWYRQQPGQSLTLIATANQGSEATYESGFVIDKFPISRPNLTFSTLTVSNMSPEDSSIYLCSVESGTQLGGEKLFFGSGTQLSVL.

The CDR3 sequence: CSVQGTGGPDTQYF. The CDR3 nucleotides are TGCAGCGTCCAAGGGACAGGGGGCCCAGATACGCAGTATTTT. The V and J genes are TRBV29-1 and TRBJ2-3; TRBD1 matches at 12 bases. From germline, CDR1 is SQVTM and CDR2 ANQGSEA. This CDR3 is 14 amino acids long. With V trimmed by 6 bases and J by 4 bases, 5 bases remained unmatched.

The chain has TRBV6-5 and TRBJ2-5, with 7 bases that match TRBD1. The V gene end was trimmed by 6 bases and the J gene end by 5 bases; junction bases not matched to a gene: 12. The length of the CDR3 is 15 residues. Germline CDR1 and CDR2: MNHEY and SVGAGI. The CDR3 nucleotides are TGTGCCAGCAGCCAAGAGACAGGGATTATGGAGACCCAGTACTTC. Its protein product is CASSQETGIMETQYF.